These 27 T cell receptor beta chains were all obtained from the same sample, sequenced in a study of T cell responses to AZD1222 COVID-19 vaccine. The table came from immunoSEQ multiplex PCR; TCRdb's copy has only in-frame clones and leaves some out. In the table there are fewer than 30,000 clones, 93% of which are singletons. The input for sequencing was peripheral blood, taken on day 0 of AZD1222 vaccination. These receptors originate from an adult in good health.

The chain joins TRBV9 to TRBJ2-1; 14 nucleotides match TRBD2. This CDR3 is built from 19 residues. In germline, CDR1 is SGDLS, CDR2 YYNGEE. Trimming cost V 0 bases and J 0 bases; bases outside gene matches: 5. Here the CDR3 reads CASSVEVTSGRASYNEQFF. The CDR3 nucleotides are TGTGCCAGCAGCGTAGAAGTGACTAGCGGGAGGGCCTCCTACAATGAGCAGTTCTTC.

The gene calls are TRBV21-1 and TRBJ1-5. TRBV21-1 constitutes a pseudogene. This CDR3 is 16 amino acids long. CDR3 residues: CASSLWGEFSNQPQHF. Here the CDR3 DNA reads TGTGCCAGCAGCCTTTGGGGAGAGTTTAGCAATCAGCCCCAGCATTTT.

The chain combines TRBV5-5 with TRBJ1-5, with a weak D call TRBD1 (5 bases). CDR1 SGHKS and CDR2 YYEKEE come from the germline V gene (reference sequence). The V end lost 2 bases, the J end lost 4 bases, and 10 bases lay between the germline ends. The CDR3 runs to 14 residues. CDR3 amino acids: CASSFVGGNQPQHF. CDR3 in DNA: TGTGCCAGCAGCTTCGTTGGGGGGAATCAGCCCCAGCATTTT.

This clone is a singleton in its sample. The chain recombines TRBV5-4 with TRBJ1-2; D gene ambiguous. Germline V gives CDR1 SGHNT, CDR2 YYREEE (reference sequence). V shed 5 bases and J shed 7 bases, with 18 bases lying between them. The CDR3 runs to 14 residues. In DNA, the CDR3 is TGTGCCAGCAGGGTATGGGGTATTGGTCGTGGCTACACCTTC. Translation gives CASRVWGIGRGYTF. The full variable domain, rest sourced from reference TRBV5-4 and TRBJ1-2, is ETGVTQSPTHLIKTRGQQVTLRCSSQSGHNTVSWYQQALGQGPQFIFQYYREEENGRGNFPPRFSGLQFPNYSSELNVNALELDDSALYLCASRVWGIGRGYTFGSGTRLTVV.

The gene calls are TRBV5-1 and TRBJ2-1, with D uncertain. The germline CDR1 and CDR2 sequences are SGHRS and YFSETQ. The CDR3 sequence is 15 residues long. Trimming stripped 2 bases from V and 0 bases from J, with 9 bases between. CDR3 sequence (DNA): TGCGCCAGCAGCTTTGTAGAGAGCTCCTACAATGAGCAGTTCTTC. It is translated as CASSFVESSYNEQFF. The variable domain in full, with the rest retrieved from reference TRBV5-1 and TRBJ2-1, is KAGVTQTPRYLIKTRGQQVTLSCSPISGHRSVSWYQQTPGQGLQFLFEYFSETQRNKGNFPGRFSGRQFSNSRSEMNVSTLELGDSALYLCASSFVESSYNEQFFGPGTRLTVL.

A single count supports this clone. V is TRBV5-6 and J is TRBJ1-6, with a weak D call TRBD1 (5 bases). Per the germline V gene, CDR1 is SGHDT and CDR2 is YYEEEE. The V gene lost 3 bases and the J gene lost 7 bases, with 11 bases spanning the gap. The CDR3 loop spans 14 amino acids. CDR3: CASSYPGVNSPLHF. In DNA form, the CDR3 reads TGTGCCAGCAGCTATCCGGGGGTGAATTCACCCCTCCACTTT.

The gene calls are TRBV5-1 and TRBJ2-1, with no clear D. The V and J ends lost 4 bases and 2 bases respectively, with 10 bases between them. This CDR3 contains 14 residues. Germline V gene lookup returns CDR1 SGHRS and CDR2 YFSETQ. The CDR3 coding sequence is TGCGCCAGCAGCCCGAAAGAGACCTACAATGAGCAGTTCTTC. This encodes CASSPKETYNEQFF.

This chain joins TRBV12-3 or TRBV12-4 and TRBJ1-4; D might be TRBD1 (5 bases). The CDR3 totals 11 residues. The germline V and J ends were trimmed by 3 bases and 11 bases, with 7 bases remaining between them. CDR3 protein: CASSFGGKLFF. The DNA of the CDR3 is TGTGCCAGCAGTTTCGGGGGGAAACTGTTTTTT.

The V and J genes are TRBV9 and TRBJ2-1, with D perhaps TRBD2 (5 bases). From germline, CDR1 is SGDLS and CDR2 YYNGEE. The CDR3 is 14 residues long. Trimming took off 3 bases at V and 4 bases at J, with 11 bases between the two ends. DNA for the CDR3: TGTGCCAGCAGCGCCAGGACTGGGTACAATGAGCAGTTCTTC. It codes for CASSARTGYNEQFF.

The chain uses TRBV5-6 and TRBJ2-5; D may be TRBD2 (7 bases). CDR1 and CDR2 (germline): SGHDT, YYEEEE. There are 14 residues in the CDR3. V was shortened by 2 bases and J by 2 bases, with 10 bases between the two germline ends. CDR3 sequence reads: CASSLGGGQETQYF. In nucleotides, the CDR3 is TGTGCCAGCAGCTTAGGGGGAGGGCAAGAGACCCAGTACTTC.

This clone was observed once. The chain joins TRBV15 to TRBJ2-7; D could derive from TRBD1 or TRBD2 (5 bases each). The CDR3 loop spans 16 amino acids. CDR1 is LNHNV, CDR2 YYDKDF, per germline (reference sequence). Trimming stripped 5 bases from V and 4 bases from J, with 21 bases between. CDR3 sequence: CATSVSGTLEMYEQYF. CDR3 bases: TGTGCCACCAGCGTGTCCGGGACCCTGGAGATGTACGAGCAGTACTTC.

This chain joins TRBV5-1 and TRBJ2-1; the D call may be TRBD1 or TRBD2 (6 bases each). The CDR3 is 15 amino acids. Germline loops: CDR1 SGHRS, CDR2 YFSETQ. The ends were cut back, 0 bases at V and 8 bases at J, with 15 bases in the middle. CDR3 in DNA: TGCGCCAGCAGCTTGGGATGGGTGGGGGGCGATGAGCAGTTCTTC. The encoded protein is CASSLGWVGGDEQFF.

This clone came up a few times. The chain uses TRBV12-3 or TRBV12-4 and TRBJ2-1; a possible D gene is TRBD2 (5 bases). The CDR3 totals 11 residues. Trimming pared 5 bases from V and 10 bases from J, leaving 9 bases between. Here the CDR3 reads CASSPRGEQFF. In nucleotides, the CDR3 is TGTGCCAGCAGTCCTCGGGGAGAGCAGTTCTTC.

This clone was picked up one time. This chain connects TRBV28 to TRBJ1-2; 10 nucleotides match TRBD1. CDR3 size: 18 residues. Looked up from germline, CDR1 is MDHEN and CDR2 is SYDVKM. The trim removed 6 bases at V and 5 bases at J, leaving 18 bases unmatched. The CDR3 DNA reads TGTGCCAGCAGCTCCGACAGGGGGCTTTTCCAGGTCCTGTATGGCTACACCTTC. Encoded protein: CASSSDRGLFQVLYGYTF.

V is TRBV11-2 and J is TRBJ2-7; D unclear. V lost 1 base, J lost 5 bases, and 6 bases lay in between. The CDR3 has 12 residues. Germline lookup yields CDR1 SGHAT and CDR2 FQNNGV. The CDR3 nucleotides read TGTGCCAGCAGCTTAGGCCTCCACGAGCAGTACTTC. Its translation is CASSLGLHEQYF.

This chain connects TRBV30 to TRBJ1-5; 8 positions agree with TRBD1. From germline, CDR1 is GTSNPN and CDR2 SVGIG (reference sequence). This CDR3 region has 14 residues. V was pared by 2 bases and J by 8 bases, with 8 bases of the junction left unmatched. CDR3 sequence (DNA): TGTGCCTGGAGTATCTCGACAGGGGCGAAGCCCCAGCATTTT. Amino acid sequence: CAWSISTGAKPQHF.

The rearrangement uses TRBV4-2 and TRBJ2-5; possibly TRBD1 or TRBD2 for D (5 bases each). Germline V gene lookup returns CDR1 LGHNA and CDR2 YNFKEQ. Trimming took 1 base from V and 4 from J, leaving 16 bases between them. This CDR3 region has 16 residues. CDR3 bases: TGTGCCAGCAGCCAAGTATGGGACCCCCAGGGAGAGACCCAGTACTTC. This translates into CASSQVWDPQGETQYF.

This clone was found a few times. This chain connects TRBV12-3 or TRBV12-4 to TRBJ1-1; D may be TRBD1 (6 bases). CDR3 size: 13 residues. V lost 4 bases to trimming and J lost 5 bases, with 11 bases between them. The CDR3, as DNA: TGTGCCAGCAGTTGGGGGGGCCGGACTGAAGCTTTCTTT. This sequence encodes CASSWGGRTEAFF.

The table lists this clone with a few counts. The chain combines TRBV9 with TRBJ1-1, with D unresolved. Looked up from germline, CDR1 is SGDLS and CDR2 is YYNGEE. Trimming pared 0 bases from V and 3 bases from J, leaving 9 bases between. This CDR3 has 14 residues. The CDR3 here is CASSVALGDTEAFF. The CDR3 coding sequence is TGTGCCAGCAGCGTAGCACTTGGGGACACTGAAGCTTTCTTT. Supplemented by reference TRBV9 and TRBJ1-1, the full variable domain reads DSGVTQTPKHLITATGQRVTLRCSPRSGDLSVYWYQQSLDQGLQFLIQYYNGEERAKGNILERFSAQQFPDLHSELNLSSLELGDSALYFCASSVALGDTEAFFGQGTRLTVV.

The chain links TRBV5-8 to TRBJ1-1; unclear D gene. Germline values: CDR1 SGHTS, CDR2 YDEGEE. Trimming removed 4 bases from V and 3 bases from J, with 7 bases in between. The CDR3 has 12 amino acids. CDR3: CASSHVYTEAFF. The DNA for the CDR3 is TGTGCCAGCAGCCACGTTTACACTGAAGCTTTCTTT.

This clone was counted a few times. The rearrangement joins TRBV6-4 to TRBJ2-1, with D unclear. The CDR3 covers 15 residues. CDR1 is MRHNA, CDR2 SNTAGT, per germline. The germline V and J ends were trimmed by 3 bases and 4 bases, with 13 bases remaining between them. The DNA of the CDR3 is TGTGCCAGCAGTGAACAGTCTAGGGATTACAATGAGCAGTTCTTC. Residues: CASSEQSRDYNEQFF.

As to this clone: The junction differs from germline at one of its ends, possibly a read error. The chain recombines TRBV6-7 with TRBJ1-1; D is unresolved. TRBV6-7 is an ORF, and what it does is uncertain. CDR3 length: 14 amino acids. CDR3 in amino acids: CVSHRRSLNTEAFF. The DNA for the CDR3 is TGTGTCAGCCATAGAAGGTCTTTGAACACTGAAGCTTTCTTT.

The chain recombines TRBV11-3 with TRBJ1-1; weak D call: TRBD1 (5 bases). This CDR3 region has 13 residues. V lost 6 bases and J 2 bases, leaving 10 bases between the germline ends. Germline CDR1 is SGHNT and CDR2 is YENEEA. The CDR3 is CASSPRGNTEAFF. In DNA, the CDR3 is TGTGCCAGCAGTCCTAGGGGTAACACTGAAGCTTTCTTT.

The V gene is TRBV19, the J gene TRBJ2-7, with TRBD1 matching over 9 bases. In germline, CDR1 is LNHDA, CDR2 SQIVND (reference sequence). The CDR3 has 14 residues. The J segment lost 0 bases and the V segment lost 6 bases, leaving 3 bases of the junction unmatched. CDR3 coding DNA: TGTGCCAGTAGCATGACAGGGGGCTCCTACGAGCAGTACTTC. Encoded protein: CASSMTGGSYEQYF.

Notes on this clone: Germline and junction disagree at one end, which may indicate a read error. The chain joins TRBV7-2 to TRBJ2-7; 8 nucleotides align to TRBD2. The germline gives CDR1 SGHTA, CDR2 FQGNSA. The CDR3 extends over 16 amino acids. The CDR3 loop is CASSLSPSGGSHEQYF. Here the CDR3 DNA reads TGTGCCAGCAGCCTTAGCCCCAGCGGGGGCTCCCACGAGCAGTACTTC.

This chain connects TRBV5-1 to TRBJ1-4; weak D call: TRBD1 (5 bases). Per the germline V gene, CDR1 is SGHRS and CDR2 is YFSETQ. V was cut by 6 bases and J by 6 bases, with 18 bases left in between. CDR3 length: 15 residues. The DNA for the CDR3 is TGCGCCAGCACCCTCGAGGGGACGGCGCATGAAAAACTGTTTTTT. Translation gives CASTLEGTAHEKLFF.

CDR3: CAWRHSTNEKLFF. Written as DNA, the CDR3 is TGTGCCTGGCGACATTCAACTAATGAAAAACTGTTTTTT. The chain is built from TRBV30 and TRBJ1-4; D not certain. Germline lookup yields CDR1 GTSNPN and CDR2 SVGIG (reference sequence). Trimming left V 5 bases short and J 0 bases short, with 7 bases between. The CDR3 has 13 amino acids.